The clone carrying this T cell receptor (beta chain) appeared once. This record comes from a study of cytotoxic CD8 clonotypes in ibrutinib-treated CLL. Germline V gene sequence: CDR1 SGHRS, CDR2 YFSETQ. V was pared by 0 bases and J by 5 bases, with 17 bases between. This CDR3 comprises 16 residues. The data were produced by immunoSEQ multiplex PCR, yet TCRdb's version contains in-frame clones alone and is incomplete. The table shows 25,000 to 30,000 clones, with approximately 85% occurring only once. This sequence originates from a human donor with chronic lymphocytic leukemia. The sequencing used PBMCs, collected after 24 months of ibrutinib treatment. V is TRBV5-1 and J is TRBJ1-2; D ambiguous. The CDR3 DNA reads TGCGCCAGCAGCTTGGGGATAGCACGAGGGCGGTATGGCTACACCTTC. Its translation is CASSLGIARGRYGYTF.